A single sample is the source of the 15 T cell receptor beta chains below, sequenced in a study of cytomegalovirus exposure and HLA in healthy donors. The PCR employed 60 Vbeta primers together with 13 Jbeta primers. The data were produced by immunoSEQ multiplex PCR, yet TCRdb's version contains in-frame clones alone and is incomplete. Of over 200,000 clones listed, about 78% are singletons. Sequencing used PBMCs. The receptors were sampled from a male donor in good health and CMV-seronegative.

V and J are TRBV5-4 and TRBJ2-3; possible D gene TRBD2, 6 bases. Germline values: CDR1 SGHNT, CDR2 YYREEE (reference sequence). Trimming took 5 bases from V and 0 from J, leaving 13 bases between them. The CDR3 sequence is 15 residues long. The CDR3 DNA is TGTGCCAGCAGTTCCGGGACTTCTAGCACAGATACGCAGTATTTT. This encodes CASSSGTSSTDTQYF.

The chain recombines TRBV11-3 with TRBJ1-5; a weak D match, TRBD1 (6 bases). The V gene's germline CDR1 is SGHNT and CDR2 YENEEA. Trimming pared 5 bases from V and 0 bases from J, leaving 23 bases between. The CDR3 covers 19 residues. The CDR3 sequence: CASSQDIKRQVGSNQPQHF. In DNA, the CDR3 is TGTGCCAGCAGCCAAGATATAAAACGACAGGTTGGTAGCAATCAGCCCCAGCATTTT.

The DNA for the CDR3 is TGCGCCAGCAGCCAAACAGCGGCGGGTTCCTACAATGAGCAGTTCTTC. Translation gives CASSQTAAGSYNEQFF. The V call is TRBV4-1, the J call TRBJ2-1; perhaps TRBD2 as D (5 bases). Deletions cut 2 bases from V and 1 base from J, with 12 bases between. The CDR3 length is 16 residues. Germline CDR1 and CDR2: MGHRA and YSYEKL.

V is TRBV28 and J is TRBJ2-7, with 8 positions matching TRBD2. Germline CDR1 reads MDHEN; CDR2 reads SYDVKM. The J segment lost 2 bases and the V segment lost 4 bases, leaving 13 bases of the junction unmatched. The CDR3 totals 17 residues. The CDR3 nucleotides are TGTGCCAGCAGTTCCCTTATTACTAGCGGCCGGCCCTACGAGCAGTACTTC. It codes for CASSSLITSGRPYEQYF.

The CDR3 sequence is CASSLGQGLAKNIQYF. Written as DNA, the CDR3 is TGTGCCAGCAGCCTGGGACAGGGGCTAGCCAAAAACATTCAGTACTTC. The rearrangement links TRBV7-8 to TRBJ2-4; 10 bases agree with TRBD1. V shed 5 bases, J shed 0 bases, and the junction held 4 bases outside the gene matches. CDR1 is SGHVS and CDR2 is FQNEAQ in the germline V gene. CDR3 size: 16 residues.

The chain combines TRBV2 with TRBJ2-5; the match to TRBD2 covers 13 bases. This CDR3 has 14 residues. V was clipped by 7 bases and J by 5 bases; unmatched bases: 4. Germline V gene sequence: CDR1 SNHLY, CDR2 FYNNEI. The CDR3 coding sequence is TGTGCCAGCATTGGGACTAGCGGGATTGAGACCCAGTACTTC. Translating gives CASIGTSGIETQYF.

This clone was seen just once. The chain employs TRBV10-2 and TRBJ2-2; the match to TRBD1 covers 8 bases. This CDR3 comprises 15 residues. V was pared by 5 bases and J by 0 bases, with 2 bases of the junction left unmatched. Looked up from germline, CDR1 is WSHSY and CDR2 is SAAADI. The CDR3 DNA is TGCGCCAGCAGTAAGACAGGGGCGAACACCGGGGAGCTGTTTTTT. It specifies CASSKTGANTGELFF.

This rearrangement joins TRBV29-1 to TRBJ2-7; 10 nucleotides agree with TRBD1. With 0 bases clipped from V and 4 bases from J, the junction kept 3 bases outside the gene matches. The length of the CDR3 is 14 residues. The germline CDR1 and CDR2 sequences are SQVTM and ANQGSEA. The CDR3 spells CSVEDLDRGYEQYF. CDR3 bases: TGCAGCGTTGAAGATCTGGACAGGGGGTACGAGCAGTACTTC.

The chain couples TRBV5-4 to TRBJ2-5, with 9 nucleotides matching TRBD2. This CDR3 spans 16 amino acids. The trim removed 4 bases at V and 1 base at J, leaving 8 bases unmatched. CDR1 is SGHNT, CDR2 YYREEE, per germline (reference sequence). The CDR3 loop is CASSVPSGVGQETQYF. For the CDR3, the DNA is TGTGCCAGCAGCGTGCCTAGCGGGGTCGGCCAAGAGACCCAGTACTTC. Filled out from reference TRBV5-4 and TRBJ2-5, the complete variable domain reads ETGVTQSPTHLIKTRGQQVTLRCSSQSGHNTVSWYQQALGQGPQFIFQYYREEENGRGNFPPRFSGLQFPNYSSELNVNALELDDSALYLCASSVPSGVGQETQYFGPGTRLLVL.

The rearrangement uses TRBV5-1 and TRBJ2-5; the match to TRBD1 covers 7 bases. The germline V gene encodes CDR1 SGHRS and CDR2 YFSETQ. V shed 4 bases and J 2 bases; nucleotides not matched to a gene: 8. The CDR3 is made up of 15 amino acids. The CDR3 DNA reads as TGCGCCAGCAGCCTCCAGACAGGGAGACAAGAGACCCAGTACTTC. It is translated as CASSLQTGRQETQYF.

V is TRBV12-2 and J is TRBJ2-7; TRBD2, the D gene given by the table, was not confirmed from the DNA. TRBV12-2 is an annotated pseudogene. CDR3 size: 19 residues. As DNA, the CDR3 is TGTGCAAGTCGCTTAGCGTTCTCATTCCGGGGACTAGCGAACCACGAGCAGTACTTC. Protein sequence: CASRLAFSFRGLANHEQYF.

The chain is built from TRBV6-1 and TRBJ2-5, with a weak D call TRBD1 (6 bases). The CDR3 is 13 residues long. Trimming stripped 6 bases from V and 2 bases from J, with 10 bases between. CDR1 is MNHNS and CDR2 is SASEGT in the germline V gene. The CDR3: CASRVRGQETQYF. CDR3 nucleotides: TGTGCCAGCAGGGTTAGGGGGCAAGAGACCCAGTACTTC.

V is TRBV7-2 and J is TRBJ2-3; D might be TRBD1 (5 bases). The CDR3 loop spans 14 amino acids. The V gene lost 5 bases and the J gene lost 0 bases, with 9 bases spanning the gap. CDR1 is SGHTA, CDR2 FQGNSA, per germline. CDR3 in amino acids: CASSPDISTDTQYF. The CDR3 nucleotides read TGTGCCAGCAGCCCGGACATTAGCACAGATACGCAGTATTTT.

This chain uses TRBV18 with TRBJ2-3, with 7 bases that match TRBD2. The CDR3 extends over 14 amino acids. V lost 2 bases and J lost 4; bases outside the gene matches: 3. From germline, CDR1 is KGHSH and CDR2 LQKENI. The CDR3 region has the DNA TGTGCCAGCTCACCAGGGAGGGCAGCAGATACGCAGTATTTT. This sequence encodes CASSPGRAADTQYF.

The V and J genes are TRBV4-1 and TRBJ2-3, with D possibly TRBD1 on 5 matching bases. The CDR3 loop spans 14 amino acids. Per the germline V gene, CDR1 is MGHRA and CDR2 is YSYEKL. V was pared by 4 bases and J by 2 bases, with 10 bases between. This CDR3 reads CASSPTGATDTQYF. The CDR3 region has the DNA TGCGCCAGCAGCCCTACTGGGGCCACAGATACGCAGTATTTT.